What follows are 23 T cell receptor beta chains derived from one specimen sequenced in a study of T cells in Graves' hyperthyroidism and ophthalmopathy. Researchers amplified the TCR beta CDR3 regions from RNA transcripts. Primed by the HTBI set, a first-round RT-PCR was run on the TCR CDR3. A single record per CDR3 protein comes from TCRdb applying MiXCR to the multiplex PCR reads. Found here are about 270,000 distinct CDR3 sequences, around 22% of them singletons; the top ten hold about 60%. The specimen was blood. Every receptor here comes from a man younger than 45 with Graves' ophthalmopathy.

This clonotype was observed a single time. The gene calls are TRBV18 and TRBJ2-6; possible D gene TRBD1, 5 bases. Trimming shortened V by 3 bases and J by 3 bases, and 15 bases separated the two germline ends. Germline V gene sequence: CDR1 KGHSH, CDR2 LQKENI. The CDR3 runs to 17 residues. The CDR3 loop reads CASSPSQRGVGANVLTF. The DNA of the CDR3 is TGTGCCAGCTCACCTTCGCAAAGGGGTGTTGGGGCCAACGTCCTGACTTTC.

This clonotype was counted many times. The gene calls are TRBV2 and TRBJ2-7, with TRBD2 as a possible D gene (5 bases). The CDR3 sequence is 15 residues long. The V and J ends lost 2 bases and 4 bases respectively, with 15 bases between them. The germline V gene has CDR1 SNHLY and CDR2 FYNNEI. The CDR3 loop is CASSEFSSEAYEQYF. CDR3 sequence (DNA): TGTGCCAGCAGTGAATTTAGTAGCGAGGCGTACGAGCAGTACTTC.

This chain joins TRBV11-1 and TRBJ2-7; TRBD2 matches 11 bases. Germline V lookup: CDR1 SGHAT, CDR2 FQDESV (reference sequence). There are 14 residues in the CDR3. Trimming cost V 6 bases and J 7 bases; bases outside gene matches: 8. The DNA for the CDR3 is TGTGCCAGCAGTGAAATAGCGGGAGGGTGGGAGCAGTACTTC. Protein sequence: CASSEIAGGWEQYF.

This clonotype was found many times. The V and J genes are TRBV3-1 and TRBJ2-7, with a weak D call TRBD1 (7 bases). The CDR3 length is 14 residues. V dropped 4 bases and J dropped 2 bases, with 12 bases sitting between them. Germline lookup yields CDR1 LGHDT and CDR2 YNNKEL (reference sequence). The CDR3 nucleotides are TGTGCCAGCAGCCCCGGCAGGGGGGCCTACGAGCAGTACTTC. This codes for CASSPGRGAYEQYF.

The chain employs TRBV29-1 and TRBJ2-1, with 8 positions matching TRBD2. This CDR3 has 16 amino acids. Unmatched junction bases numbered 12, after V lost 6 bases and J lost 2 bases. The germline CDR1 and CDR2 sequences are SQVTM and ANQGSEA. The CDR3 reads CSVDSGLAQTYNEQFF. CDR3 DNA: TGCAGCGTGGACAGTGGACTAGCCCAGACCTACAATGAGCAGTTCTTC.

This clonotype showed up many times. The rearrangement links TRBV7-2 to TRBJ1-5, with 8 bases aligning to TRBD1. This CDR3 region has 15 residues. Germline V gene lookup returns CDR1 SGHTA and CDR2 FQGNSA. Germline trimming cut 1 base from V and 7 bases from J; bases unmatched to any gene: 6. CDR3: CASSLVGTGDQPQHF. The CDR3 region has the DNA TGTGCCAGCAGCTTAGTCGGGACAGGAGACCAGCCCCAGCATTTT.

The chain couples TRBV24-1 to TRBJ2-3; 9 nucleotides align to TRBD1. With V trimmed by 4 bases and J by 4 bases, 8 bases remained unmatched. CDR3 size: 16 residues. The V gene's germline CDR1 is KGHDR and CDR2 SFDVKD. The CDR3 is CATSDPGTGRPDTQYF. CDR3 nucleotide sequence: TGTGCCACCAGTGACCCCGGGACAGGGAGGCCAGATACGCAGTATTTT.

The CDR3 sequence: CASGEEAGEQYF. CDR3 DNA: TGTGCCAGCGGGGAGGAGGCCGGCGAGCAGTACTTC. The J gene is TRBJ2-7, the V gene TRBV28; a weak D match, TRBD2 (6 bases). Between the trimmed V and J ends, which lost 8 bases and 6 bases, there was a span of 14 bases. This CDR3 is 12 amino acids long. Germline assignment: CDR1 MDHEN and CDR2 SYDVKM.

The chain has TRBV27 and TRBJ2-3, with 7 bases identical to TRBD2. This CDR3 spans 16 amino acids. The germline V gene has CDR1 MNHEY and CDR2 SMNVEV (reference sequence). V shed 2 bases and J 0 bases; nucleotides not matched to a gene: 5. The CDR3 DNA sequence: TGTGCCAGCAGTTTACCAGCGGGATGGAGCACAGATACGCAGTATTTT. Its protein product is CASSLPAGWSTDTQYF.

This clonotype was counted only a few times. The V and J genes are TRBV5-1 and TRBJ2-1, with TRBD2 matching over 15 bases. Looked up from germline, CDR1 is SGHRS and CDR2 is YFSETQ. Trimming took 1 base from V and 2 from J; bases not matched to a gene: 7. The CDR3 contains 19 residues. In DNA, the CDR3 is TGCGCCAGCAGCTTGTGGGGACTAGCGGGAGGACCTACCTACAATGAGCAGTTCTTC. Translating it yields CASSLWGLAGGPTYNEQFF.

This chain joins TRBV5-1 and TRBJ2-1; perhaps TRBD1 as D (6 bases). The CDR3 spans 12 residues. The ends were cut back, 5 bases at V and 9 bases at J, with 12 bases in the middle. Germline V lookup: CDR1 SGHRS, CDR2 YFSETQ. The CDR3 DNA reads as TGCGCCAGCAGTCTTACAGGGATTGAGCAGTTCTTC. Encoded protein: CASSLTGIEQFF.

With regard to this clonotype: With a much larger clone just one base away, this may be a read error. The CDR3 nucleotides read TGTGCCAGCAGCCCAGGCAGGGGTTCGGAGACCCAGTACTTC. Its protein product is CASSPGRGSETQYF. The chain couples TRBV11-3 to TRBJ2-5; TRBD1 might be the D (6 bases). The CDR3 is made up of 14 amino acids. Germline V gene sequence: CDR1 SGHNT, CDR2 YENEEA. The V end lost 5 bases, the J end lost 5 bases, and 15 bases lay between the germline ends.

The chain combines TRBV5-1 with TRBJ1-4; D possibly corresponds to TRBD1 (5 bases). Trimming cost V 6 bases and J 7 bases, with 13 bases left between them. The CDR3 sequence is 13 residues long. Germline V gene lookup returns CDR1 SGHRS and CDR2 YFSETQ. The chain's CDR3 is CASKRDLGEKLFF. DNA of the CDR3: TGCGCCAGCAAGAGGGACTTAGGTGAAAAACTGTTTTTT.

There are many counts of this clonotype. V is TRBV6-1 and J is TRBJ1-5; 9 bases fit TRBD1. CDR1 and CDR2 from the germline V gene are MNHNS and SASEGT. Germline trimming cut 6 bases from V and 3 bases from J; bases unmatched to any gene: 6. This CDR3 spans 15 amino acids. CDR3 in DNA: TGTGCCAGCAGACCCGACAGGGGGAACAATCAGCCCCAGCATTTT. This sequence encodes CASRPDRGNNQPQHF.

This clonotype occurred many times. The rearrangement links TRBV9 to TRBJ2-5; 8 nucleotides match TRBD1. V was clipped by 3 bases and J by 13 bases; unmatched bases: 11. This CDR3 spans 13 amino acids. Germline assignment: CDR1 SGDLS and CDR2 YYNGEE. The CDR3: CASSATGQGRRYF. CDR3 DNA: TGTGCCAGCAGCGCCACCGGACAGGGTAGACGGTACTTC.

This clonotype was detected ten times or more. The rearrangement uses TRBV30 and TRBJ2-7; 8 nucleotides match TRBD2. The ends lost 6 bases at V and 7 bases at J; junction bases unmatched: 11. Germline V gene sequence: CDR1 GTSNPN, CDR2 SVGIG (reference sequence). The CDR3 is 13 amino acids. CDR3 sequence: CACNRAGAHEQYF. The CDR3 DNA is TGTGCCTGTAATCGAGCGGGAGCACATGAGCAGTACTTC.

This clonotype was counted a few times. The chain employs TRBV28 and TRBJ1-2, with a tentative D call TRBD1 (5 bases). The CDR3 has 15 amino acids. Germline CDR1 and CDR2: MDHEN and SYDVKM. Trimming removed 2 bases at V and 0 bases at J, with 10 bases between. DNA for the CDR3: TGTGCCAGCAGTTTAGACGGGGGAGCTAACTATGGCTACACCTTC. Translation gives CASSLDGGANYGYTF.

The V gene is TRBV5-1, the J gene TRBJ1-4, with TRBD1 as a possible D gene (6 bases). Deletions cut 4 bases from V and 4 bases from J, with 11 bases between. Germline V CDR1 and CDR2: SGHRS, YFSETQ. This CDR3 contains 14 residues. The CDR3 DNA reads as TGCGCCAGCAGCAGTGGACAGCTTAATGAAAAACTGTTTTTT. Amino acid sequence: CASSSGQLNEKLFF.

This clonotype was found a few times. This chain connects TRBV28 to TRBJ2-2; perhaps D is TRBD1 or TRBD2 (6 bases each). Germline CDR1 reads MDHEN; CDR2 reads SYDVKM. This CDR3 contains 14 residues. V gave up 8 bases and J gave up 0 bases, with 10 bases separating them. CDR3 sequence: CASRRGSNTGELFF. The DNA for the CDR3 is TGTGCCAGCCGGAGGGGGTCGAACACCGGGGAGCTGTTTTTT.

The chain links TRBV2 to TRBJ2-5, with D perhaps matching TRBD1 or TRBD2 (5 bases each). Trimming removed 4 bases from V and 4 bases from J, with 13 bases in between. The length of the CDR3 is 14 residues. Germline CDR1 reads SNHLY; CDR2 reads FYNNEI. The CDR3 DNA reads as TGTGCCAGCAGTGTACAGGTTGGGGGAGAGACCCAGTACTTC. Its translation is CASSVQVGGETQYF.

This clonotype has a handful of counts. V gene TRBV7-8 combines with J gene TRBJ1-1; D is perhaps TRBD1 (6 bases). The CDR3 sequence is 16 residues long. Germline loops: CDR1 SGHVS, CDR2 FQNEAQ. V was shortened by 4 bases and J by 10 bases, with 25 bases between the two germline ends. DNA for the CDR3: TGTGCCAGCAGCTCCGGGGGGGGCAAGGGGACGGTGGGAGCTTTCTTT. It translates to CASSSGGGKGTVGAFF.

This clonotype was found a few times. The gene calls are TRBV27 and TRBJ2-1; a possible D gene is TRBD2 (6 bases). Per germline, CDR1 MNHEY and CDR2 SMNVEV (reference sequence). CDR3 length equals 13 residues. Trimming cost V 6 bases and J 4 bases, with 10 bases left between them. This CDR3 is CASRLARYNEQFF. DNA for the CDR3: TGTGCCAGCAGGCTAGCGAGATACAATGAGCAGTTCTTC.

This clonotype was seen a few times. V usage is TRBV3-1 and J usage is TRBJ1-2; TRBD1 might be the D (5 bases). The ends were cut back, 2 bases at V and 7 bases at J, with 20 bases in the middle. The CDR3 sequence is 16 residues long. Per germline, CDR1 LGHDT and CDR2 YNNKEL (reference sequence). The CDR3 coding sequence is TGTGCCAGCAGCCAATACCTGAGTCGGGGGTCGGGTGGCTACACCTTC. Translation gives CASSQYLSRGSGGYTF.